A single sample is the source of the 17 T cell receptor beta chains below, sequenced in a study of CD8 T cells in ankylosing spondylitis. The study, taken as a whole, reports: One TCR beta motif, made up of about 8 highly homologous variants, appeared characteristic of ankylosing spondylitis blood.

Their target antigens are unknown. In TCRdb, the 5' RACE reads were re-called with MiXCR into one record per CDR3 protein. This sample carries some 800,000 distinct CDR3 sequences, roughly 12% of them seen once, and the ten largest clones take roughly 0.51%. Sequencing was done on a sample of blood, either unsorted or a sorted T cell fraction (not recorded which). Receptors were obtained from a male donor with ankylosing spondylitis.

This rearrangement joins TRBV30 to TRBJ2-1; tentative D call: TRBD1 (5 bases). The germline gives CDR1 GTSNPN, CDR2 SVGIG (reference sequence). The V end lost 7 bases, the J end lost 4 bases, and 11 bases lay between the germline ends. CDR3 length equals 12 residues. CDR3 DNA: TGTGCCTCTGGACGACAGTACAATGAGCAGTTCTTC. It codes for CASGRQYNEQFF.

Only a few counts were recorded for this clonotype. The V and J genes are TRBV9 and TRBJ2-5; D might be TRBD1 (6 bases). CDR1 and CDR2 (germline): SGDLS, YYNGEE. Trimming left V 4 bases short and J 4 bases short, with 17 bases between. The CDR3 has 15 residues. This CDR3 reads CASSPHNGDIETQYF. The CDR3 coding sequence is TGTGCCAGCAGCCCCCATAACGGGGACATAGAGACCCAGTACTTC.

The table lists this clonotype with many counts. This chain links TRBV29-1 with TRBJ1-5; 7 bases fit TRBD1. J gave up 1 base and V 4 bases, and 4 bases lay outside the gene matches. CDR1 is SQVTM and CDR2 is ANQGSEA in the germline V gene. The CDR3 sequence is 14 residues long. CDR3 in amino acids: CSVGTGGSNQPQHF. CDR3 nucleotides: TGCAGCGTTGGGACAGGAGGGAGCAATCAGCCCCAGCATTTT.

This clonotype was seen only a few times. The J gene is TRBJ2-1, the V gene TRBV21-1. TRBV21-1 is tagged as a pseudogene. The CDR3 consists of 16 residues. The CDR3 protein is CASSKVGQVIYNEQFF. The CDR3 DNA follows: TGTGCCAGCAGCAAAGTTGGCCAGGTGATTTACAATGAGCAGTTCTTC.

This clonotype occurred a few times. The chain recombines TRBV20-1 with TRBJ1-1, with D perhaps TRBD1 (6 bases). The length of the CDR3 is 10 residues. Between the trimmed V and J ends, which lost 6 bases and 11 bases, there was a span of 13 bases. Germline V gene sequence: CDR1 DFQATT, CDR2 SNEGSKA (reference sequence). The CDR3 DNA is TGCAGTGCACAGGGTTTGCGGGCTTTCTTT. Protein product: CSAQGLRAFF.

This chain connects TRBV7-2 to TRBJ2-3, with 10 bases lining up with TRBD2. CDR1 is SGHTA and CDR2 is FQGNSA in the germline V gene. The CDR3 is 16 residues long. V shed 3 bases and J 1 base; nucleotides not matched to a gene: 4. The CDR3 DNA reads as TGTGCCAGCAGCTTCACAACTAGCGGGGGCACAGATACGCAGTATTTT. It encodes CASSFTTSGGTDTQYF.

This clonotype came up many times. This rearrangement joins TRBV29-1 to TRBJ1-6; D uncertain. Per germline, CDR1 SQVTM and CDR2 ANQGSEA. CDR3 length: 13 residues. V shed 7 bases and J shed 10 bases, with 17 bases lying between them. CDR3 sequence: CSAAATVGSPLHF. CDR3 sequence (DNA): TGCAGCGCCGCTGCGACGGTTGGATCACCCCTCCACTTT.

At least ten counts were recorded for this clonotype. This chain joins TRBV20-1 and TRBJ1-5; possible D gene TRBD1, 6 bases. Germline assignment: CDR1 DFQATT and CDR2 SNEGSKA (reference sequence). The V gene lost 0 bases and the J gene lost 6 bases, with 21 bases spanning the gap. The CDR3 is 17 residues long. CDR3 DNA sequence: TGCAGTGCTAGAGATCGGGTGGGGGGCGGAGTGGGTCAGCCCCAGCATTTT. Translation gives CSARDRVGGGVGQPQHF.

The V and J genes are TRBV20-1 and TRBJ1-2; D is ambiguous. The V and J ends lost 0 bases and 0 bases respectively, with 11 bases between them. The CDR3 is 15 amino acids. The germline V gene has CDR1 DFQATT and CDR2 SNEGSKA (reference sequence). The CDR3 here is CSARDRVGANYGYTF. The CDR3 DNA reads TGCAGTGCTAGAGATCGGGTAGGCGCTAACTATGGCTACACCTTC.

The chain couples TRBV7-9 to TRBJ1-4, with D maybe TRBD1 (5 bases). Deletions cut 5 bases from V and 4 bases from J, with 17 bases between. The germline gives CDR1 SEHNR, CDR2 FQNEAQ (reference sequence). CDR3 length: 16 residues. The CDR3 loop is CASSLNRRGLNEKLFF. The CDR3 region has the DNA TGTGCCAGCAGCCTCAACAGGCGAGGCCTTAATGAAAAACTGTTTTTT.

This clonotype was observed a handful of times. Likely a read error: the CDR3 ends without its conserved phenylalanine or tryptophan. The limits of the CDR3 on the DNA are not certain, so only TCRdb's listed CDR3 is given. The J gene is TRBJ2-7, the V gene TRBV6-6; the table gives TRBD2 as D, unverified against the DNA. The length of the CDR3 is 13 amino acids, counting both ends. Germline loops: CDR1 MNHNY, CDR2 SVGAGI (reference sequence). This chain's CDR3 is CASSYSRVEGEII.

This clonotype was picked up a small number of times. The chain carries TRBV6-5 and TRBJ2-5; TRBD1 is a possible D gene (6 bases). The CDR3 loop spans 16 amino acids. V gave up 3 bases and J gave up 1 base, with 15 bases separating them. Per germline, CDR1 MNHEY and CDR2 SVGAGI. CDR3 amino acids: CASSYFGWGRQETQYF. The CDR3 coding sequence is TGTGCCAGCAGTTATTTCGGGTGGGGGCGCCAAGAGACCCAGTACTTC.

This clonotype was observed many times. The gene calls are TRBV5-1 and TRBJ2-7, with TRBD2 matching 7 bases. J lost 5 bases, V lost 1 base, and 0 bases had no gene match. Germline lookup yields CDR1 SGHRS and CDR2 YFSETQ. This CDR3 is built from 12 residues. This CDR3 is CASSLLADEQYF. In nucleotides, the CDR3 is TGCGCCAGCAGCTTGCTAGCGGACGAGCAGTACTTC. The entire variable domain, with the rest obtained from reference TRBV5-1 and TRBJ2-7, is as follows: KAGVTQTPRYLIKTRGQQVTLSCSPISGHRSVSWYQQTPGQGLQFLFEYFSETQRNKGNFPGRFSGRQFSNSRSEMNVSTLELGDSALYLCASSLLADEQYFGPGTRLTVT.

The chain has TRBV20-1 and TRBJ1-6; no clear D. Germline V gene lookup returns CDR1 DFQATT and CDR2 SNEGSKA (reference sequence). V lost 3 bases and J 7 bases, leaving 7 bases between the germline ends. This CDR3 contains 12 residues. This CDR3 reads CSASHPNSPLHF. The CDR3 DNA is TGCAGTGCTAGTCACCCAAATTCACCCCTCCACTTT.

This clonotype was observed many times. J is TRBJ1-1 and V is TRBV15; no reliable D call. CDR1 is LNHNV, CDR2 YYDKDF, per germline (reference sequence). The CDR3 runs to 14 residues. Trimming cost V 5 bases and J 1 base, with 11 bases left between them. CDR3 sequence: CATSPSWPNTEAFF. CDR3 in DNA: TGTGCCACCAGCCCCTCGTGGCCGAACACTGAAGCTTTCTTT.

This clonotype was observed a handful of times. The chain employs TRBV15 and TRBJ2-1; D possibly matches TRBD1 or TRBD2 (5 bases each). Germline V gene lookup returns CDR1 LNHNV and CDR2 YYDKDF (reference sequence). This CDR3 region has 16 residues. The V end was cut by 5 bases, the J end by 4 bases, with 18 bases between. CDR3: CATSASDGALYNEQFF. The DNA for the CDR3 is TGTGCCACCAGCGCCTCGGACGGGGCTCTATACAATGAGCAGTTCTTC.

The rearrangement joins TRBV20-1 to TRBJ2-2; possible D gene TRBD2, 7 bases. CDR1 and CDR2 from the germline V gene are DFQATT and SNEGSKA (reference sequence). The length of the CDR3 is 15 residues. V shed 6 bases and J shed 4 bases, with 18 bases lying between them. The chain's CDR3 is CSAPRGGRRTGELFF. In DNA form, the CDR3 reads TGCAGTGCGCCGAGGGGGGGCCGGCGCACCGGGGAGCTGTTTTTT.